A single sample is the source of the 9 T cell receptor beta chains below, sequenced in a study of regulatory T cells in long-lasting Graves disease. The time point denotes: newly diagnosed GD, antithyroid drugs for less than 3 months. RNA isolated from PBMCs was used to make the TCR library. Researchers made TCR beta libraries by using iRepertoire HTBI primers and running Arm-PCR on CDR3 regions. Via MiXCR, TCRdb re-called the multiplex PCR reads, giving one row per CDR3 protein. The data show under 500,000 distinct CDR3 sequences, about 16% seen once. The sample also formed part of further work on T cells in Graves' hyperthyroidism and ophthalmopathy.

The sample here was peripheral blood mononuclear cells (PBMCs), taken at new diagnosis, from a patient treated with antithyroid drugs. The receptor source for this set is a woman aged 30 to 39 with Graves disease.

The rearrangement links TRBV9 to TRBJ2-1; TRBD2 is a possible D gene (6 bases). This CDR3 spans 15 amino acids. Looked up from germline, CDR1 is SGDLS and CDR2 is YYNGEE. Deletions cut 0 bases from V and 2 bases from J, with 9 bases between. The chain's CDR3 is CASSVEAGTYNEQFF. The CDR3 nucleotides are TGTGCCAGCAGCGTAGAAGCGGGCACCTACAATGAGCAGTTCTTC.

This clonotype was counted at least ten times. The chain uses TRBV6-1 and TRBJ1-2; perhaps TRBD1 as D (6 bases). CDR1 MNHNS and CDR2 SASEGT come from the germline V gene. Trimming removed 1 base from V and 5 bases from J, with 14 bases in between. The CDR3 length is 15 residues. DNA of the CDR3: TGTGCCAGCAGTGAAGATGTTAGGGGGGGTTATGGCTACACCTTC. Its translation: CASSEDVRGGYGYTF.

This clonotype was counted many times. The CDR3 nucleotides are TGTGCCAGCAGCGCCTCCGGGACAGGGGGCCCCAACAGCTACACCTTC. As protein: CASSASGTGGPNSYTF. V gene TRBV7-9 combines with J gene TRBJ1-2, with 12 positions matching TRBD1. The junction had 13 bases not matched to a gene; V was cut back by 5 bases and J by 9 bases. Per germline, CDR1 SEHNR and CDR2 FQNEAQ (reference sequence). This CDR3 spans 16 amino acids. The full variable domain, in which reference TRBV7-9 and TRBJ1-2 provide the parts outside the CDR3, is DTGVSQNPRHKITKRGQNVTFRCDPISEHNRLYWYRQTLGQGPEFLTYFQNEAQLEKSRLLSDRFSAERPKGSFSTLEIQRTEQGDSAMYLCASSASGTGGPNSYTFGSGTRLTVV.

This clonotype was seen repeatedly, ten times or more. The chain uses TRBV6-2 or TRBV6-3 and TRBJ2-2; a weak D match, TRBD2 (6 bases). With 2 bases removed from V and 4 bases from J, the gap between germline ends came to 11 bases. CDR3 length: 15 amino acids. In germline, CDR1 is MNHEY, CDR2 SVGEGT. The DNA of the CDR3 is TGTGCCAGCAGTTACGGGGGGTTTAGCACCGGGGAGCTGTTTTTT. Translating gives CASSYGGFSTGELFF.

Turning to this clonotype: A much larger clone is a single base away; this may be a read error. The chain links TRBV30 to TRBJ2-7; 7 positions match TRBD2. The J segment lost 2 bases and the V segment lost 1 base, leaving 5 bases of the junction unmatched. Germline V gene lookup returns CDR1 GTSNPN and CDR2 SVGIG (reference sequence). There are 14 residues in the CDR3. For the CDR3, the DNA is TGTGCCTGGAGTGAAACTAGCGACCCCTACGAGCAGTACTTC. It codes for CAWSETSDPYEQYF.

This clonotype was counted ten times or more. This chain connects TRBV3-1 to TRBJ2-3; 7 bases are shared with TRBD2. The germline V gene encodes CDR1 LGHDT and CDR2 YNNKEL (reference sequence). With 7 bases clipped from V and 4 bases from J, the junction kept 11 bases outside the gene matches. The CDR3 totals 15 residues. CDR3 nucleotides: TGTGCCAGCACCAAGAGCGGGGACGGGGCAGATACGCAGTATTTT. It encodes CASTKSGDGADTQYF.

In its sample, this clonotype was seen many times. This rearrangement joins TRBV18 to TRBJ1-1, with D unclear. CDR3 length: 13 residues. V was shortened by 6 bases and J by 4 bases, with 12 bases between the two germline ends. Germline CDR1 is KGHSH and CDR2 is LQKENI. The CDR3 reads CASSPTDGTEAFF. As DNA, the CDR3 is TGTGCCAGCTCCCCTACGGACGGCACTGAAGCTTTCTTT. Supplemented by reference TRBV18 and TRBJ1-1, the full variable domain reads NAGVMQNPRHLVRRRGQEARLRCSPMKGHSHVYWYRQLPEEGLKFMVYLQKENIIDESGMPKERFSAEFPKEGPSILRIQQVVRGDSAAYFCASSPTDGTEAFFGQGTRLTVV.

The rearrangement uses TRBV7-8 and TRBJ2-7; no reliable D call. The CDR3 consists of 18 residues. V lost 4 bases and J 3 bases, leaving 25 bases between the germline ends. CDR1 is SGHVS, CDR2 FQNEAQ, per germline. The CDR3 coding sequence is TGTGCCAGCAGCTCAGCGAGTAATCGGCCAAGCCGCCGCTACGAGCAGTACTTC. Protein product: CASSSASNRPSRRYEQYF.

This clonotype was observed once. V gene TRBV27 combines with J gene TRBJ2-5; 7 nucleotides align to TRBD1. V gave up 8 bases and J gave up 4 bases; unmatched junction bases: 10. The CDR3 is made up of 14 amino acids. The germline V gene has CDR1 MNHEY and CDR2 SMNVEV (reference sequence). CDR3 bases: TGTGCCAGCCACCCCCAATACAGGGGAGAGACCCAGTACTTC. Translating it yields CASHPQYRGETQYF.